A single sample is the source of the 5 T cell receptor beta chains below, sequenced in a study of CD8 T cells in ankylosing spondylitis. TCRdb independently ran MiXCR on the 5' RACE reads; one entry per CDR3 protein. Of approximately 240,000 distinct CDR3 sequences listed, around 25% are singletons. Sequenced: blood, either unsorted or a sorted T cell fraction (not recorded which). These receptors were collected from a male donor with ankylosing spondylitis or in good health (not recorded which).

The rearrangement joins TRBV12-3 or TRBV12-4 to TRBJ2-7; 8 bases are shared with TRBD1. This CDR3 contains 15 residues. The junction had 4 bases not matched to a gene; V was cut back by 1 base and J by 2 bases. The chain's CDR3 is CASSLDGTGTYEQYF. As DNA, the CDR3 is TGTGCCAGCAGTTTAGACGGGACAGGCACCTACGAGCAGTACTTC.

This clonotype has ten or more counts. V usage is TRBV18 and J usage is TRBJ1-2; no reliable D call. The CDR3 runs 11 residues. Germline assignment: CDR1 KGHSH and CDR2 LQKENI. The V end lost 5 bases, the J end lost 6 bases, and 7 bases lay between the germline ends. In nucleotides, the CDR3 is TGTGCCAGCTCAGGAGGCGATGGCTACACCTTC. The encoded protein is CASSGGDGYTF.

This clonotype was counted at least ten times. The chain links TRBV4-1 to TRBJ2-1; TRBD2 matches at 7 bases. This CDR3 is 15 amino acids long. After removal of 1 base from V and 8 bases from J, the junction contained 8 bases not matched to a gene. In germline, CDR1 is MGHRA, CDR2 YSYEKL. The DNA of the CDR3 is TGCGCCAGCAGCCAAGGATTGTGGGGGGGGGATGAGCAGTTCTTC. Translation: CASSQGLWGGDEQFF.

This chain connects TRBV5-6 to TRBJ2-3, with 8 bases identical to TRBD2. V was clipped by 2 bases and J by 2 bases; unmatched bases: 7. The germline V gene has CDR1 SGHDT and CDR2 YYEEEE. The CDR3 covers 16 residues. CDR3 DNA sequence: TGTGCCAGCAGCTTCCCCGCAGCGGGGGTCACAGATACGCAGTATTTT. Translation: CASSFPAAGVTDTQYF.

The genes are TRBV10-3 and TRBJ2-1; D might be TRBD1 or TRBD2, each matching 5 bases. V shed 0 bases and J shed 5 bases, with 8 bases lying between them. Germline CDR1 reads ENHRY; CDR2 reads SYGVKD. The CDR3 totals 14 residues. Written as DNA, the CDR3 is TGTGCCATCAGTGAGTCTGGGGGTCACAATGAGCAGTTCTTC. It specifies CAISESGGHNEQFF.